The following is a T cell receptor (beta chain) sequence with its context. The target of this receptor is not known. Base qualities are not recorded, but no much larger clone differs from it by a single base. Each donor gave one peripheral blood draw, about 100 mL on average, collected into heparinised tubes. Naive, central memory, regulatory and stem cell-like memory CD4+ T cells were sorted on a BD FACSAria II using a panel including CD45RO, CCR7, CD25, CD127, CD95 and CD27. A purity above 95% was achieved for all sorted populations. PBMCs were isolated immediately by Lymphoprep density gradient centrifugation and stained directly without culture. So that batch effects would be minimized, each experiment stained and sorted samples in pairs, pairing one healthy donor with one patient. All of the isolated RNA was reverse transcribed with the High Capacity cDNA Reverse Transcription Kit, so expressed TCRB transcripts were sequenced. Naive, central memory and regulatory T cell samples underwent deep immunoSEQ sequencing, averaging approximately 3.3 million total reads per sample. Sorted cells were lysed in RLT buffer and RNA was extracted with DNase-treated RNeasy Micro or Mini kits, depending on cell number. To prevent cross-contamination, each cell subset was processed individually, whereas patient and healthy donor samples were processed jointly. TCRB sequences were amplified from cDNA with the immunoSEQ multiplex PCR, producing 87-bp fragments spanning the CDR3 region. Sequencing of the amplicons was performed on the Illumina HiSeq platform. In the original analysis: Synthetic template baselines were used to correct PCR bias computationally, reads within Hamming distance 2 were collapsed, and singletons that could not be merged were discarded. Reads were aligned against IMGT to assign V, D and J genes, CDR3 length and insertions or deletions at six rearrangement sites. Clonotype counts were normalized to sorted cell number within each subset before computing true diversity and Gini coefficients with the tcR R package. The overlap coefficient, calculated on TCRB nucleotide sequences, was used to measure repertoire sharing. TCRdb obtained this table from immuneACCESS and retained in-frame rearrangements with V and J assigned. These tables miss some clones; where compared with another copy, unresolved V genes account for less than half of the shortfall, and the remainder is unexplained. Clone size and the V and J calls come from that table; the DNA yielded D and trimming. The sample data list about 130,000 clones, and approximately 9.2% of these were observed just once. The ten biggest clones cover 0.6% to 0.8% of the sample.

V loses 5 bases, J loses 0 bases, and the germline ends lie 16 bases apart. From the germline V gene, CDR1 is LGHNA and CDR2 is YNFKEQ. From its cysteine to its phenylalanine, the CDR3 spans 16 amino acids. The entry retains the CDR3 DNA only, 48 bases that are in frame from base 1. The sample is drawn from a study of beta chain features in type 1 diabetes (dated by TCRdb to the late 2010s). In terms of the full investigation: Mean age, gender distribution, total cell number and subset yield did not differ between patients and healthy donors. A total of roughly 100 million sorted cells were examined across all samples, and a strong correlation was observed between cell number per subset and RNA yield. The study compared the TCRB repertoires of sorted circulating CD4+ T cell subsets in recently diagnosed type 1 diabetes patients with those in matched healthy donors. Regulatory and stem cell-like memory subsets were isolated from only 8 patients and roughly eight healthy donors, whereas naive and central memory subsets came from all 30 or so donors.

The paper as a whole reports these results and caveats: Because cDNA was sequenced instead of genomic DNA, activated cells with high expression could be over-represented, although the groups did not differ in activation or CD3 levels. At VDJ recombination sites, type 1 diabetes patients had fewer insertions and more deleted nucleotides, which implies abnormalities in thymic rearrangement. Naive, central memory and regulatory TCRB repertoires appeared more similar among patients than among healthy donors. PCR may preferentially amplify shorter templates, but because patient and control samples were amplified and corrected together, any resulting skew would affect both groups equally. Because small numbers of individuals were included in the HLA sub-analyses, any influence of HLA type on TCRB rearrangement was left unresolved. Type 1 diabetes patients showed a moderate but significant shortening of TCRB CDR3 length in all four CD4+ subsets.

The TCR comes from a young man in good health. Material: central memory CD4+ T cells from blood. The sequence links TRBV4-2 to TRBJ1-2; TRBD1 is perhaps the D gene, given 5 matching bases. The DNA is TGTGCCAGCAGCTTGGGGGGAGGGACGCCTAACTATGGCTACACCTTC. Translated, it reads CASSLGGGTPNYGYTF.